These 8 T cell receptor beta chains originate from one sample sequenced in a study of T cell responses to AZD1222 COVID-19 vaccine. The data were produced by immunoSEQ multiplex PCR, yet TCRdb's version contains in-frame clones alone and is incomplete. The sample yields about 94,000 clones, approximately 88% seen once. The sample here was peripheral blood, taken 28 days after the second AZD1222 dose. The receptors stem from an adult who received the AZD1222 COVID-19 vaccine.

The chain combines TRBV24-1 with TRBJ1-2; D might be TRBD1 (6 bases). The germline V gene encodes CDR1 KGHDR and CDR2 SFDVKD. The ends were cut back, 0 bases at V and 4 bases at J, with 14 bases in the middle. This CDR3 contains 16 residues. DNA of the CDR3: TGTGCCACCAGTGATTTGCGGGGACACTCTTCCTATGGCTACACCTTC. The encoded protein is CATSDLRGHSSYGYTF.

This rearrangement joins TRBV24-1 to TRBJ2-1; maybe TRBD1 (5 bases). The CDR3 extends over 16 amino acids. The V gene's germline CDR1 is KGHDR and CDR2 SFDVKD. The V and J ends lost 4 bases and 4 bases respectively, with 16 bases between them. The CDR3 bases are TGTGCCACCAGTGACCAAGACAGTTTAACTTACAATGAGCAGTTCTTC. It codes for CATSDQDSLTYNEQFF.

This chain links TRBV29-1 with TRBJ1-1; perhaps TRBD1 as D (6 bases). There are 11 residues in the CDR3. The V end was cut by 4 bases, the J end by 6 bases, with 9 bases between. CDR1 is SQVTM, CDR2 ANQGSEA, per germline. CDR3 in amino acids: CSVGRGAEAFF. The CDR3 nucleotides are TGCAGCGTTGGCAGGGGTGCTGAAGCTTTCTTT.

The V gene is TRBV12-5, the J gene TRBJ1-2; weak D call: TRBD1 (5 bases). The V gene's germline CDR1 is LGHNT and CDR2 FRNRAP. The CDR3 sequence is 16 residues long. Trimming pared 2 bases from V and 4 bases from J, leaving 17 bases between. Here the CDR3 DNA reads TGTGCTAGTGGTTTGCCCACACTCAGGGTCGGCTATGGCTACACCTTC. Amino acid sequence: CASGLPTLRVGYGYTF.

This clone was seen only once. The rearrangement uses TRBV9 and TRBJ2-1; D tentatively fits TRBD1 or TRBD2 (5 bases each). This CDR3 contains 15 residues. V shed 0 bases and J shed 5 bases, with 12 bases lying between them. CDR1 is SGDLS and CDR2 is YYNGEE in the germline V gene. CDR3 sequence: CASSVGWLGHNEQFF. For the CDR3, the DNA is TGTGCCAGCAGCGTAGGTTGGCTGGGACACAATGAGCAGTTCTTC.

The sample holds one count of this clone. CDR3 in DNA: TGTGCCTGGAGAATCAGAGCTAACTATGGCTACACCTTC. This codes for CAWRIRANYGYTF. The V and J genes are TRBV30 and TRBJ1-2; D is uncertain. Per the germline V gene, CDR1 is GTSNPN and CDR2 is SVGIG (reference sequence). The CDR3 has 13 amino acids. Trimming removed 3 bases from V and 0 bases from J, with 8 bases in between.

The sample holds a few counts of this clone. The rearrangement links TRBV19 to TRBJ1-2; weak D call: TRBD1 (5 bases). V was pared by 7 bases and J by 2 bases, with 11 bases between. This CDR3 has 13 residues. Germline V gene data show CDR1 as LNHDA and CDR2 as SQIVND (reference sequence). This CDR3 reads CASKPGRNYGYTF. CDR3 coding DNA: TGTGCCAGTAAGCCAGGGCGGAACTATGGCTACACCTTC.

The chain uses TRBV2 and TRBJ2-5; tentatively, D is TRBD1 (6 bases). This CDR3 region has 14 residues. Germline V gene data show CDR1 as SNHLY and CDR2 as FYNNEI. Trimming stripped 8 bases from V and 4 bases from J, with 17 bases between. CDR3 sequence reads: CASVGIQQGETQYF. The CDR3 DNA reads TGTGCCAGCGTAGGGATCCAACAGGGAGAGACCCAGTACTTC.